These 24 T cell receptor beta chains share one sample of origin, sequenced in a study of molecular identifiers for immune sequencing clone quantification. TCRdb processed the PCR reads anew with MiXCR; each CDR3 protein has one entry. The sample holds roughly 630,000 distinct CDR3 sequences; 25% are singletons and the top ten take 0.78%. Input material: naive CD8+ T cells from blood, with Jurkat cell RNA spiked in. As to subset: FACS-sorted CD8+CD4-CCR7+CD45RA+ naive T cells. These TCRs come from a human donor in good health. Some libraries in this study had Jurkat cell RNA spiked in.

This clonotype was counted a few times. This chain joins TRBV20-1 and TRBJ2-7, with a weak D call TRBD2 (5 bases). The CDR3 runs 14 residues. Germline assignment: CDR1 DFQATT and CDR2 SNEGSKA (reference sequence). V was cut by 3 bases and J by 2 bases, with 14 bases left in between. CDR3 region: CSASSPAEPYEQYF. In DNA, the CDR3 is TGCAGTGCTAGCAGCCCAGCGGAGCCCTACGAGCAGTACTTC.

The chain uses TRBV4-1 and TRBJ2-5, with D tentatively TRBD1 or TRBD2 (6 bases each). The germline V and J ends were trimmed by 0 bases and 7 bases, with 12 bases remaining between them. The CDR3 sequence is 14 residues long. Looked up from germline, CDR1 is MGHRA and CDR2 is YSYEKL. Written as DNA, the CDR3 is TGCGCCAGCAGCCAAGACAAGAAGGGGGGGACCCAGTACTTC. Its translation is CASSQDKKGGTQYF.

There are many counts of this clonotype. The rearrangement uses TRBV12-5 and TRBJ1-2; the match to TRBD1 covers 8 bases. V lost 4 bases to trimming and J lost 2 bases; unmatched junction nucleotides: 9. CDR3 length equals 16 residues. Germline CDR1 and CDR2: LGHNT and FRNRAP. CDR3 coding DNA: TGTGCTAGTGGTTCGCTACCGGACAGGGTGAACTATGGCTACACCTTC. Encoded protein: CASGSLPDRVNYGYTF.

Of note for this clonotype: Germline and junction disagree at one end, which may indicate a read error. The chain combines TRBV9 with TRBJ1-1; D ambiguous. This CDR3 comprises 15 residues. The V gene's germline CDR1 is SGDLS and CDR2 YYNGEE. Here the CDR3 DNA reads TGTGCCAGCGGCGTTCTGGCCCCCGGTGGGCCTGAAGCTTTCTTT. This translates into CASGVLAPGGPEAFF.

This clonotype came up many times. This chain uses TRBV19 with TRBJ2-7; 7 positions agree with TRBD2. V was clipped by 5 bases and J by 2 bases; unmatched bases: 12. Per germline, CDR1 LNHDA and CDR2 SQIVND (reference sequence). This CDR3 comprises 16 residues. CDR3 sequence: CASSPKGGNAAYEQYF. As DNA, the CDR3 is TGTGCCAGTAGTCCCAAGGGAGGGAACGCTGCCTACGAGCAGTACTTC. Using reference TRBV19 and TRBJ2-7 for the parts outside the CDR3, the full variable domain is DGGITQSPKYLFRKEGQNVTLSCEQNLNHDAMYWYRQDPGQGLRLIYYSQIVNDFQKGDIAEGYSVSREKKESFPLTVTSAQKNPTAFYLCASSPKGGNAAYEQYFGPGTRLTVT.

Details on this clonotype: This may stem from a read error, because a much larger clone lies one nucleotide away. The V gene is TRBV7-2, the J gene TRBJ2-7, with TRBD2 matching 8 bases. This CDR3 comprises 13 residues. CDR1 and CDR2 (germline): SGHTA, FQGNSA. The DNA for the CDR3 is TGTGCCGGCAGCTTCCCGGGGGGGTACGAGCAGTACTTC. Its protein product is CAGSFPGGYEQYF.

As for this clonotype: A much larger clone is a single base away; this may be a read error. J is TRBJ2-5 and V is TRBV7-9; the match to TRBD2 covers 9 bases. The CDR3 is made up of 17 amino acids. The J segment lost 1 base and the V segment lost 0 bases, leaving 6 bases of the junction unmatched. CDR1 is SEHNR and CDR2 is FQNEAQ in the germline V gene (reference sequence). DNA for the CDR3: TGTGCCAGCAGCTTAGCGTCGGCGGGAGGGCTCCAAGAGACCCAGTACTTC. Translating it yields CASSLASAGGLQETQYF.

About this clonotype itself: This may stem from a read error, because a much larger clone lies one nucleotide away. The chain links TRBV20-1 to TRBJ2-7; tentatively, D is TRBD2 (5 bases). This CDR3 comprises 14 residues. Trimming shortened V by 6 bases and J by 2 bases, and 17 bases separated the two germline ends. Per the germline V gene, CDR1 is DFQATT and CDR2 is SNEGSKA (reference sequence). Written as DNA, the CDR3 is TGCAGTGCAAACGTGGGCGGGTGGACCTACGAGCAGTACTTC. It specifies CSANVGGWTYEQYF.

There are a few counts of this clonotype. The rearrangement joins TRBV14 to TRBJ2-3, with D unresolved. Deletions cut 0 bases from V and 4 bases from J, with 5 bases between. Germline V gene data show CDR1 as SGHDN and CDR2 as FVKESK. This CDR3 has 13 amino acids. The CDR3, as DNA: TGTGCCAGCAGCCAAGATTGGTCAGATACGCAGTATTTT. This codes for CASSQDWSDTQYF.

The gene calls are TRBV27 and TRBJ2-7; 8 bases agree with TRBD1. The CDR3 has 15 residues. The V segment lost 6 bases and the J segment 4 bases; nucleotides outside the gene matches: 11. Germline CDR1 MNHEY, CDR2 SMNVEV (reference sequence). The CDR3 DNA sequence: TGTGCCAGCAGCACTGGGACAGGCGGGTGGTACGAGCAGTACTTC. Translating gives CASSTGTGGWYEQYF.

The CDR3 DNA reads TGTGCCAGCAGCCCCTGGGACCGCCAAGAGACCCAGTACTTC. Translating it yields CASSPWDRQETQYF. The chain links TRBV12-3 or TRBV12-4 to TRBJ2-5; tentatively, D is TRBD1 or TRBD2 (5 bases each). The CDR3 length is 14 residues. V gave up 6 bases and J gave up 1 base, with 12 bases separating them.

This clonotype was recorded many times. This chain links TRBV5-5 with TRBJ1-1; D gene ambiguous. V lost 4 bases, J lost 0 bases, and 13 bases lay in between. Germline V CDR1 and CDR2: SGHKS, YYEKEE (reference sequence). This CDR3 is built from 15 residues. In DNA, the CDR3 is TGTGCCAGCAGCCCCGAGGTTGGGGTGAACACTGAAGCTTTCTTT. Protein sequence: CASSPEVGVNTEAFF.

In the case of this clonotype: Just one base apart from a much larger clone, this may be a read error. This rearrangement joins TRBV13 to TRBJ1-1, with D tentatively TRBD1 (5 bases). V was shortened by 8 bases and J by 3 bases, with 16 bases between the two germline ends. Germline V CDR1 and CDR2: PRHDT, FYEKMQ (reference sequence). The CDR3 runs 14 residues. CDR3: CASGAGRADTEAFF. The CDR3 DNA reads TGTGCCAGCGGGGCTGGACGTGCGGACACTGAAGCTTTCTTT.

V is TRBV4-3 and J is TRBJ2-2; unclear D gene. The V gene lost 0 bases and the J gene lost 6 bases, with 8 bases spanning the gap. This CDR3 spans 14 amino acids. Germline V gene lookup returns CDR1 LGHNA and CDR2 YSLEER. The DNA of the CDR3 is TGCGCCAGCAGCCAAGATAGTTACGCCGGGGAGCTGTTTTTT. It encodes CASSQDSYAGELFF.

V is TRBV19 and J is TRBJ2-5; TRBD1 matches at 10 bases. The J segment lost 2 bases and the V segment lost 10 bases, leaving 13 bases of the junction unmatched. Germline V lookup: CDR1 LNHDA, CDR2 SQIVND (reference sequence). The CDR3 has 16 amino acids. In DNA form, the CDR3 reads TGTGCCACCAAATCCGGGACAGGGGTTAATCAAGAGACCCAGTACTTC. Amino acids: CATKSGTGVNQETQYF.

As concerns this clonotype: A read error may be the cause here, since a much bigger clone is one base away. This CDR3 fails to terminate in the conserved phenylalanine or tryptophan, so it likely reflects a read error. The chain joins TRBV6-5 to TRBJ2-1; TRBD2 might be the D (6 bases). Trimming stripped 8 bases from V and 8 bases from J, with 22 bases between. CDR3 length: 15 residues. In germline, CDR1 is MNHEY, CDR2 SVGAGI. The CDR3 DNA sequence: TGTGCCAGCGGATCGGTGGGGGGTAGCAGGGATGAGCAGTTCCTC. Translated, it gives CASGSVGGSRDEQFL.

On this clonotype: A read error may explain this, as a much larger clone is one base away. The V call is TRBV27, the J call TRBJ1-5; D is possibly TRBD1 (6 bases). V lost 8 bases, J lost 7 bases, and 24 bases lay in between. CDR3 size: 16 residues. The germline gives CDR1 MNHEY, CDR2 SMNVEV (reference sequence). CDR3 nucleotide sequence: TGTGCCAGCTCCGAGGGGCTCCCGGGGGCAGGACAGCCCCAGCATTTT. Encoded protein: CASSEGLPGAGQPQHF.

About this clonotype: A much larger clone lies one base from this, so it may be a read error. The V and J genes are TRBV4-1 and TRBJ2-7; D is ambiguous. CDR1 is MGHRA, CDR2 YSYEKL, per germline. This CDR3 region has 15 residues. This CDR3 reads CASGQGLSYPYEQYF. The DNA of the CDR3 is TGCGCCAGCGGCCAAGGTCTGTCCTACCCCTACGAGCAGTACTTC.

About this clonotype itself: A clone one base away is much larger, so this may be a read error. The V and J genes are TRBV7-6 and TRBJ2-3; D might be TRBD2 (6 bases). This CDR3 has 14 residues. In germline, CDR1 is SGHVS, CDR2 FNYEAQ. The V end was cut by 8 bases, the J end by 5 bases, with 17 bases between. The CDR3 DNA reads as TGTGCCAGCGGCTCTTTGGAGGGGTTAGATACGCAGTATTTT. Translating gives CASGSLEGLDTQYF. The variable domain in full, completed from reference TRBV7-6 and TRBJ2-3, reads GAGVSQSPRYKVTKRGQDVALRCDPISGHVSLYWYRQALGQGPEFLTYFNYEAQQDKSGLPNDRFSAERPEGSISTLTIQRTEQRDSAMYRCASGSLEGLDTQYFGPGTRLTVL.

This clonotype occurred a few times. One end of the junction is discordant with germline, which a read error may explain. The DNA of the CDR3 is TGTGCCAGCAGCCAACGGGGGCAAGGGACCCAGTACTTC. As protein: CASSQRGQGTQYF. V is TRBV4-2 and J is TRBJ2-5; D may match TRBD1 or TRBD2 (6 bases each). The CDR3 sequence is 13 residues long. The germline CDR1 and CDR2 sequences are LGHNA and YNFKEQ.

As for this clonotype: A much more abundant neighbour one base away suggests this may be a read error. A read error is likely, as this CDR3 ends without the conserved phenylalanine or tryptophan. This rearrangement joins TRBV27 to TRBJ1-1, with D uncertain. Germline CDR1 MNHEY, CDR2 SMNVEV (reference sequence). The V and J ends lost 4 bases and 8 bases respectively, with 23 bases between them. The CDR3 length is 16 residues. CDR3 DNA sequence: TGTGCCAGCAGTTCCCCCCCCGTGGTGGGCGCAGGCGAAGCTTTCTCT. This sequence encodes CASSSPPVVGAGEAFS.

The chain joins TRBV4-1 to TRBJ2-7, with 9 nucleotides matching TRBD2. The CDR3 length is 16 residues. V shed 0 bases, J shed 3 bases, and the junction held 6 bases outside the gene matches. Germline-derived CDR1 and CDR2 are MGHRA and YSYEKL. CDR3 sequence reads: CASSQELAGPYYEQYF. CDR3 nucleotides: TGCGCCAGCAGCCAAGAACTAGCGGGCCCGTACTACGAGCAGTACTTC.

The chain carries TRBV5-8 and TRBJ1-1; TRBD1 matches 10 bases. The CDR3 consists of 17 residues. Germline-derived CDR1 and CDR2 are SGHTS and YDEGEE. The junction had 9 bases not matched to a gene; V was cut back by 4 bases and J by 0 bases. CDR3 amino acids: CASSPWTGGKLNTEAFF. CDR3 DNA sequence: TGTGCCAGCAGCCCTTGGACAGGGGGAAAGCTGAACACTGAAGCTTTCTTT.

This clonotype was picked up many times. The chain carries TRBV20-1 and TRBJ2-7; 11 bases match TRBD2. This CDR3 spans 18 amino acids. Germline values: CDR1 DFQATT, CDR2 SNEGSKA (reference sequence). Trimming removed 4 bases from V and 4 bases from J; junction bases left unmatched: 18. The CDR3 DNA sequence: TGCAGTGCTACCCGGCCCGCTAGCGGGAGGCACGTGGGGTACGAGCAGTACTTC. It translates to CSATRPASGRHVGYEQYF.